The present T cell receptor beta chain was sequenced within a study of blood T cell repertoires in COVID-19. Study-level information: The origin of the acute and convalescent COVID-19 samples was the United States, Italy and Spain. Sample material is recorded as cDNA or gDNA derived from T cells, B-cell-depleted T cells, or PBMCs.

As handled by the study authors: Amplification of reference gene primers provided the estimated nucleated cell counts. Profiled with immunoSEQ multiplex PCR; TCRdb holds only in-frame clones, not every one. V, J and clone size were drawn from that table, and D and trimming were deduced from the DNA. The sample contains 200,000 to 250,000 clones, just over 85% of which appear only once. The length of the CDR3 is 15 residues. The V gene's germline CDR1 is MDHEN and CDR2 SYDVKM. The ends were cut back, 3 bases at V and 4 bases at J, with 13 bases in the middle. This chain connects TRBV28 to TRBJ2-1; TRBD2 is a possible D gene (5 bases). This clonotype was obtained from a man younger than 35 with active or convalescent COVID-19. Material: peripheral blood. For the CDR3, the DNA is TGTGCCAGCAGTTTTGGGGAGACGGAGTACAATGAGCAGTTCTTC. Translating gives CASSFGETEYNEQFF. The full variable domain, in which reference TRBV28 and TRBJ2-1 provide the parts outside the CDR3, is DVKVTQSSRYLVKRTGEKVFLECVQDMDHENMFWYRQDPGLGLRLIYFSYDVKMKEKGDIPEGYSVSREKKERFSLILESASTNQTSMYLCASSFGETEYNEQFFGPGTRLTVL.